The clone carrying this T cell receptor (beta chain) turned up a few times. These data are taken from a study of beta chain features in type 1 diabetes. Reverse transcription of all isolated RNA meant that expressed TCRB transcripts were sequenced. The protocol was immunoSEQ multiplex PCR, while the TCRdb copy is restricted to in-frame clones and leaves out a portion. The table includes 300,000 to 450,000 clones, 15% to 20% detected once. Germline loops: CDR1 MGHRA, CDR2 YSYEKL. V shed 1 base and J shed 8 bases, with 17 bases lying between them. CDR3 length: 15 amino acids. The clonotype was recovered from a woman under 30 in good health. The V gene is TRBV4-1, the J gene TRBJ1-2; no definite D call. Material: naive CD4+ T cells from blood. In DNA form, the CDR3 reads TGCGCCAGCAGCCAAGTTGTCGAATTGGGCAGGGGCTACACCTTC. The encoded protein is CASSQVVELGRGYTF.